This T cell receptor (beta chain) was profiled in a study of relationships among human T cell subsets. Regarding the study as a whole: Th1, Th2 and regulatory subsets overlapped substantially in CDR3 sequences. Over 50% of CD8+ cytotoxic sequences came from clones with over 100 reads.

After negative selection with anti-CD4 multisort beads, CD8+ T cells were positively selected with anti-CD8 beads. T cell subsets were isolated with antibody-coated magnetic beads. From mRNA, alpha and beta CDR3 regions were amplified using semiquantitative ARM-PCR. In ARM-PCR, communal superprimers followed tagged nested gene-specific primers for exponential amplification. First-round products served as template after exonuclease removal of nested primers. TCRdb re-called the multiplex PCR reads with MiXCR, one entry per CDR3 protein. The sample consists of under 6,500 distinct CDR3 sequences, 50% to 65% of them appearing once. A note on this clonotype: The antigen is undetermined.

Sequenced sample: CD8+ T cells sorted from blood. The source of this sequence is a man in his forties in good health.

DNA of the CDR3: TGTGCCAGCAGAGTTGGCAGGTACGAGCAGTACTTC. It is translated as CASRVGRYEQYF. The rearrangement uses TRBV12-3 or TRBV12-4 and TRBJ2-7; no definite D call. The CDR3 runs to 12 residues. Trimming took 6 bases from V and 4 from J, leaving 10 bases between them.